These T cell receptor beta chains were read from a single sample in a study of OX40 agonist ivuxolimab in advanced cancers. Generated by immunoSEQ multiplex PCR, the TCRdb table keeps only in-frame clones and is missing some. The table shows 95,000 to 100,000 clones, with roughly 83% occurring only once. The source material was CD4+ or CD8+ T cells sorted from blood, sampled in a trial of the OX40 agonist ivuxolimab. Source of these receptors: an adult with an advanced solid tumor such as melanoma, head and neck, liver or kidney cancer. CDR3s include the opening cysteine and the closing phenylalanine or tryptophan. D genes are given only for firm matches. For some rows the clone size is stated as once, few or many, or as a class when expanded; others skip it.

j_call: TRBJ2-5; v_call: TRBV9; clone_size: NA; d_call: NA; cdr3_length: 14; cdr3_aa: CASSVDPRLETQYF; cdr3_nt: TGTGCCAGCAGCGTAGATCCTAGATTAGAGACCCAGTACTTC
j_call: TRBJ2-7; v_call: TRBV10-3; clone_size: few; d_call: TRBD1; cdr3_length: 13; cdr3_aa: CAIRVQGFGEQYF; cdr3_nt: TGTGCCATCAGGGTACAGGGGTTCGGGGAGCAGTACTTC
j_call: TRBJ1-5; v_call: TRBV2; clone_size: NA; d_call: NA; cdr3_length: 14; cdr3_aa: CASSPGRSNQPQHF; cdr3_nt: TGTGCCAGCAGCCCTGGACGGAGCAATCAGCCCCAGCATTTT
j_call: TRBJ2-7; v_call: TRBV10-3; clone_size: NA; d_call: TRBD1; cdr3_length: 16; cdr3_aa: CAISVEWGQPPYEQYF; cdr3_nt: TGTGCCATCAGTGTGGAATGGGGACAGCCTCCCTACGAGCAGTACTTC
j_call: TRBJ2-7; v_call: TRBV7-2; clone_size: NA; d_call: NA; cdr3_length: 15; cdr3_aa: CASSSTPGLGLWQYF; cdr3_nt: TGTGCCAGCAGCTCCACCCCGGGACTGGGGCTGTGGCAGTACTTC
j_call: TRBJ2-1; v_call: TRBV29-1; clone_size: NA; d_call: TRBD2; cdr3_length: 15; cdr3_aa: CSVSTAGGSYNEQFF; cdr3_nt: TGCAGCGTGTCTACGGCGGGGGGCTCCTACAATGAGCAGTTCTTC
j_call: TRBJ1-2; v_call: TRBV6-6; clone_size: NA; d_call: NA; cdr3_length: 14; cdr3_aa: CVTHPAAQYGGYTF; cdr3_nt: TGTGTCACTCACCCGGCTGCCCAGTATGGTGGCTACACCTTC
j_call: TRBJ1-1; v_call: TRBV10-3; clone_size: NA; d_call: NA; cdr3_length: 14; cdr3_aa: CAISGAGESTEAFF; cdr3_nt: TGTGCCATCAGTGGGGCAGGGGAGTCCACTGAAGCTTTCTTT
j_call: TRBJ1-5; v_call: TRBV18; clone_size: few; d_call: NA; cdr3_length: 14; cdr3_aa: CASSPSVQNQPQHF; cdr3_nt: TGTGCCAGCTCACCCTCAGTCCAAAATCAGCCCCAGCATTTT
j_call: TRBJ2-3; v_call: TRBV15; clone_size: once; d_call: NA; cdr3_length: 15; cdr3_aa: CATSRGRGNTDTQYF; cdr3_nt: TGTGCCACCAGCAGAGGCAGGGGTAACACAGATACGCAGTATTTT
j_call: TRBJ1-3; v_call: TRBV2; clone_size: NA; d_call: NA; cdr3_length: 15; cdr3_aa: CASEMLGGLGSTIYF; cdr3_nt: TGTGCCAGCGAGATGCTGGGGGGGCTTGGGAGCACCATATATTTT
j_call: TRBJ2-1; v_call: TRBV5-1; clone_size: NA; d_call: TRBD2; cdr3_length: 15; cdr3_aa: CASSLSGGAVLEQFF; cdr3_nt: TGCGCCAGCAGCTTAAGCGGGGGGGCAGTCTTGGAGCAGTTCTTC
j_call: TRBJ2-3; v_call: TRBV20-1; clone_size: NA; d_call: NA; cdr3_length: 11; cdr3_aa: CSAWRADTQYF; cdr3_nt: TGCAGTGCTTGGAGAGCAGATACGCAGTATTTT
j_call: TRBJ2-1; v_call: TRBV11-1; clone_size: NA; d_call: TRBD2; cdr3_length: 13; cdr3_aa: CASRSGRYNEQFF; cdr3_nt: TGTGCCAGCAGAAGCGGGAGATACAATGAGCAGTTCTTC
j_call: TRBJ1-1; v_call: TRBV6-5; clone_size: NA; d_call: NA; cdr3_length: 13; cdr3_aa: CASRWVRDTEAFF; cdr3_nt: TGTGCCAGCAGGTGGGTGAGGGACACTGAAGCTTTCTTT
j_call: TRBJ2-1; v_call: TRBV28; clone_size: once; d_call: NA; cdr3_length: 16; cdr3_aa: CASSFIGVQRSDEQFF; cdr3_nt: TGTGCCAGCAGTTTTATCGGGGTGCAACGATCCGATGAGCAGTTCTTC
j_call: TRBJ1-1; v_call: TRBV7-3; clone_size: NA; d_call: NA; cdr3_length: 13; cdr3_aa: CASSTLKGTEAFF; cdr3_nt: TGTGCCAGCAGCACCCTCAAAGGCACTGAAGCTTTCTTT
j_call: TRBJ2-5; v_call: TRBV10-3; clone_size: NA; d_call: TRBD2; cdr3_length: 14; cdr3_aa: CAIKEDGRGETQYF; cdr3_nt: TGTGCCATCAAAGAAGACGGGAGGGGAGAGACCCAGTACTTC
j_call: TRBJ2-1; v_call: TRBV11-3; clone_size: NA; d_call: TRBD2; cdr3_length: 15; cdr3_aa: CASSLFSGRDNEQFF; cdr3_nt: TGTGCCAGCAGCTTATTTAGCGGGAGGGACAATGAGCAGTTCTTC
j_call: TRBJ2-3; v_call: TRBV7-8; clone_size: NA; d_call: NA; cdr3_length: 14; cdr3_aa: CASDLGTQGDTQYF; cdr3_nt: TGTGCCAGCGACCTTGGGACCCAAGGGGATACGCAGTATTTT
j_call: TRBJ2-3; v_call: TRBV5-6; clone_size: NA; d_call: TRBD2; cdr3_length: 18; cdr3_aa: CASSSLGLAGDSTDTQYF; cdr3_nt: TGTGCCAGCAGCTCCCTGGGGCTAGCGGGAGATTCGACAGATACGCAGTATTTT
j_call: TRBJ1-2; v_call: TRBV15; clone_size: once; d_call: NA; cdr3_length: 17; cdr3_aa: CATSREVDAGTFYGYTF; cdr3_nt: TGTGCCACCAGCAGAGAGGTCGATGCGGGTACCTTCTATGGCTACACCTTC